A single TCR beta chain is shown here with its context. Its antigen remains unknown. All patients picked for sequencing had shown, by flow cytometry, an expansion of CD8+CD57+ cells. Patients, without exception, had severe acquired aplastic anemia. The CDR3 runs 16 residues. Germline CDR1 reads MGHDK; CDR2 reads SYGVNS. V dropped 7 bases and J dropped 8; count of bases not matched to a gene: 16. TCR beta VDJ and CDR3 profiles were obtained from a genomic DNA template. TCRdb recomputed calls from the reads with MiXCR, one row per CDR3 protein. The sample shows 150,000 to 200,000 distinct CDR3 sequences, less than 60% of them seen only once. This entry belongs to a study of CD8+CD57+ T cells in acquired aplastic anemia. Study-wide points: A set of twenty-nine CD8+ CDR3 sequences was shared between patients and controls, and these sequences appeared highly expressed in patients. Patient and control CD8+ Simpson's diversity was not significantly different.

Sequencing input: sorted CD4+, CD8+, or CD8+CD57+ T cells (not recorded which) from PBMCs. The chain joins TRBV25-1 to TRBJ1-4; 7 bases are shared with TRBD1. The sequence derives from a human donor with aplastic anemia. CDR3 residues: CASTPEEGGRREKLFF. DNA of the CDR3: TGTGCCAGCACCCCCGAAGAAGGGGGCCGGAGGGAAAAACTGTTTTTT.